These T cell receptor beta chains were read from a single sample in a study of blood T cell repertoires in COVID-19. Libraries were prepared by immunoSEQ multiplex PCR; TCRdb keeps only in-frame clonotypes and omits some of them. The sample includes 300,000 to 450,000 clones, around 87% seen only once; the top ten take 1.3%. The sequencing input was PBMCs or T cells enriched from blood (not recorded which). These receptors were collected from a man aged 25 to 40 who had recovered from COVID-19. The CDR3 runs from the conserved cysteine through the conserved F or W. A D gene is named only where the DNA matches it firmly. Not all rows give a size; the values are once, few, many and, for expanded clones, a class.

j_gene | d_gene | abundance | v_gene | CDR3aa | CDR3nt
TRBJ2-2 | NA | NA | TRBV19 | CASSNGGNTGELFF | TGTGCCAGTAGTAACGGGGGAAATACCGGGGAGCTGTTTTTT
TRBJ2-1 | TRBD1 | NA | TRBV19 | CASSTGTDTYNEQFF | TGTGCCAGTAGTACGGGGACAGATACTTACAATGAGCAGTTCTTC
TRBJ2-7 | NA | NA | TRBV7-9 | CASSFSRDEQYF | TGTGCCAGCAGCTTCTCCAGGGACGAGCAGTACTTC
TRBJ1-1 | NA | NA | TRBV12-5 | CASGSGPTEAFF | TGTGCTAGTGGATCAGGGCCCACTGAAGCTTTCTTT
TRBJ1-1 | NA | NA | TRBV7-2 | CASSLATGMNTEAFF | TGTGCCAGCAGCTTAGCTACAGGGATGAACACTGAAGCTTTCTTT
TRBJ2-5 | TRBD2 | NA | TRBV9 | CASSVVDSGGLYQETQYF | TGTGCCAGCAGCGTAGTCGATAGCGGGGGCCTTTACCAAGAGACCCAGTACTTC
TRBJ1-3 | NA | NA | TRBV19 | CASSEESSGNTIYF | TGTGCCAGTAGTGAAGAGAGCTCTGGAAACACCATATATTTT
TRBJ2-1 | NA | NA | TRBV5-1 | CASSLAQPRNNEQFF | TGCGCCAGCAGCTTGGCCCAGCCTAGGAACAATGAGCAGTTCTTC
TRBJ1-2 | TRBD1 | once | TRBV4-2 | CASSQVVSRGADYGYTF | TGTGCCAGCAGCCAAGTTGTGTCCAGGGGGGCGGACTATGGCTACACCTTC
TRBJ1-5 | NA | NA | TRBV7-8 | CASSSQRWGVGNQPQHF | TGTGCCAGCAGCTCCCAACGGTGGGGAGTTGGCAATCAGCCCCAGCATTTT
TRBJ2-5 | TRBD1 | once | TRBV2 | CASSEESGQGETQYF | TGTGCCAGCAGTGAAGAATCGGGACAGGGAGAGACCCAGTACTTC
TRBJ2-2 | NA | NA | TRBV27 | CASNRGNTGELFF | TGTGCCAGCAATAGGGGGAACACCGGGGAGCTGTTTTTT
TRBJ1-3 | NA | NA | TRBV6-5 | CASGYSGGLAGNTIYF | TGTGCCAGCGGTTACTCGGGGGGGCTTGCTGGAAACACCATATATTTT
TRBJ1-2 | NA | few | TRBV5-1 | CASSETFAGQRHGYTF | TGCGCCAGCAGCGAGACCTTCGCCGGACAAAGGCATGGCTACACCTTC
TRBJ1-1 | NA | NA | TRBV5-1 | CASSLVGHNTEAFF | TGCGCCAGCAGCTTGGTAGGACATAACACTGAAGCTTTCTTT
TRBJ2-5 | TRBD2 | few | TRBV19 | CASTQNPTSVQETQYF | TGTGCCAGTACCCAAAACCCCACTAGCGTACAAGAGACCCAGTACTTC
TRBJ2-1 | TRBD2 | NA | TRBV4-3 | CASSQERQRGVYNEQFF | TGCGCCAGCAGCCAAGAACGCCAGCGGGGGGTCTACAATGAGCAGTTCTTC
TRBJ2-7 | TRBD1 | few | TRBV7-9 | CASSMDRTYYEQYF | TGTGCCAGCAGCATGGACAGGACTTACTACGAGCAGTACTTC
TRBJ2-2 | TRBD2 | NA | TRBV5-4 | CASSPAGGPNTGELFF | TGTGCCAGCAGTCCAGCGGGGGGGCCGAACACCGGGGAGCTGTTTTTT
TRBJ1-4 | TRBD1 | NA | TRBV19 | CASSETGIATNEKLFF | TGTGCCAGTAGTGAGACAGGGATTGCAACTAATGAAAAACTGTTTTTT
TRBJ1-2 | NA | NA | TRBV19 | CASSTWEVGRAGYGYTF | TGTGCCAGTAGTACCTGGGAGGTCGGCAGAGCTGGCTATGGCTACACCTTC